This entry lists 5 T cell receptor beta chains sequenced from one sample in a study of blood T cell repertoires in COVID-19. The data were produced by immunoSEQ multiplex PCR, yet TCRdb's version contains in-frame clones alone and is incomplete. The sample carries 75,000 to 100,000 clones, around 90% recorded once. Sequenced material: peripheral blood. The receptors originated from a woman aged 80 or older with acute or convalescent COVID-19.

The chain uses TRBV6-2 or TRBV6-3 and TRBJ1-1; TRBD1 matches 9 bases. This CDR3 comprises 14 residues. CDR1 and CDR2 (germline): MNHEY, SVGEGT. J was trimmed by 0 bases and V by 6 bases; bases with no gene match: 2. The CDR3 loop reads CASSTGGLNTEAFF. CDR3 nucleotide sequence: TGTGCCAGCAGCACAGGGGGCTTGAACACTGAAGCTTTCTTT.

V is TRBV6-5 and J is TRBJ2-2; TRBD1 is a possible D gene (6 bases). Trimming removed 2 bases from V and 8 bases from J, with 15 bases in between. CDR1 and CDR2 (germline): MNHEY, SVGAGI. This CDR3 is 15 amino acids long. The CDR3 nucleotides are TGTGCCAGCAGTTACGGGGGCCGGGAAGGTGGGGAGCTGTTTTTT. This encodes CASSYGGREGGELFF.

The chain employs TRBV19 and TRBJ2-7; D might be TRBD2 (6 bases). Germline V gene data show CDR1 as LNHDA and CDR2 as SQIVND (reference sequence). Trimming shortened V by 1 base and J by 0 bases, and 10 bases separated the two germline ends. The CDR3 has 15 residues. CDR3 residues: CASSIVPGSSYEQYF. CDR3 nucleotide sequence: TGTGCCAGTAGTATAGTCCCCGGGAGCTCCTACGAGCAGTACTTC.

In this sample, this clone turned up once. This CDR3 is CASRWTGGTEAFF. The CDR3 DNA is TGTGCCAGCAGGTGGACGGGAGGCACTGAAGCTTTCTTT. This chain joins TRBV6-5 and TRBJ1-1, with D unresolved. The V gene's germline CDR1 is MNHEY and CDR2 SVGAGI. The CDR3 consists of 13 residues. V was cut by 6 bases and J by 4 bases, with 12 bases left in between.

The rearrangement joins TRBV5-8 to TRBJ1-4; unclear D gene. Germline V gives CDR1 SGHTS, CDR2 YDEGEE. V was pared by 0 bases and J by 0 bases, with 9 bases between. The CDR3 is 16 residues long. The CDR3, as DNA: TGTGCCAGCAGCTTGGGCGCCGGAGCAACTAATGAAAAACTGTTTTTT. Translation gives CASSLGAGATNEKLFF.